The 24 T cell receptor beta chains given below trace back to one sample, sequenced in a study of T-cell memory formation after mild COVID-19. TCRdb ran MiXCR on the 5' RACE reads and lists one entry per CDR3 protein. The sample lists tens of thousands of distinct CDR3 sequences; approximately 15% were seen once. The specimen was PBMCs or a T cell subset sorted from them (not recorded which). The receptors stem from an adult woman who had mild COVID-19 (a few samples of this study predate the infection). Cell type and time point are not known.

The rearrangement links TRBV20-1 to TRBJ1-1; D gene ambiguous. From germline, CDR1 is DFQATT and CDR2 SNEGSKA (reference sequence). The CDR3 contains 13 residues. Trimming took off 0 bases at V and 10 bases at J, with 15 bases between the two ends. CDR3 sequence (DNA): TGCAGTGCTAGAGATCTTAGGTTGGAAGGAGCTTTCTTT. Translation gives CSARDLRLEGAFF.

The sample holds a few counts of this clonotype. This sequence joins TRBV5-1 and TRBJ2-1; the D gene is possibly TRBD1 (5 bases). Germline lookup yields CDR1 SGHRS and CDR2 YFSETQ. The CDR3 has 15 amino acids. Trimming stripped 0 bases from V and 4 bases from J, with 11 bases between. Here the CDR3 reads CASSLAGQGYNEQFF. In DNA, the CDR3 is TGCGCCAGCAGCTTGGCAGGGCAAGGATACAATGAGCAGTTCTTC.

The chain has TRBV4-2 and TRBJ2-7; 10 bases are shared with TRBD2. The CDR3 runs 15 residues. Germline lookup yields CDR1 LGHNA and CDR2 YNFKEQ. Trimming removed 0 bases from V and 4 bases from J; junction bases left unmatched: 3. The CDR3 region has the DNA TGTGCCAGCAGCCAAGAGCCTAGCGGGAGTTACGAGCAGTACTTC. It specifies CASSQEPSGSYEQYF.

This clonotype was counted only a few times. The DNA for the CDR3 is TGTGCCAGCAGTCGGGACAGGGGGCGAACCTACGAGCAGTACTTC. The encoded protein is CASSRDRGRTYEQYF. This sequence joins TRBV7-9 and TRBJ2-7; 12 bases line up with TRBD1. V lost 6 bases to trimming and J lost 2 bases; unmatched junction nucleotides: 5. CDR1 and CDR2 (germline): SEHNR, FQNEAQ (reference sequence). The CDR3 has 15 amino acids.

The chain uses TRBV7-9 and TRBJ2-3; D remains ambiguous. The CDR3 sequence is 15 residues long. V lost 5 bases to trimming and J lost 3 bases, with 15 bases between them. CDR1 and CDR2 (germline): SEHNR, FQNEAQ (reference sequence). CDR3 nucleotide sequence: TGTGCCAGCAGCCAGCCGAAGGCAGGTACAGATACGCAGTATTTT. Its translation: CASSQPKAGTDTQYF. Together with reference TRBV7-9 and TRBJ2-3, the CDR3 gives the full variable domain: DTGVSQNPRHKITKRGQNVTFRCDPISEHNRLYWYRQTLGQGPEFLTYFQNEAQLEKSRLLSDRFSAERPKGSFSTLEIQRTEQGDSAMYLCASSQPKAGTDTQYFGPGTRLTVL.

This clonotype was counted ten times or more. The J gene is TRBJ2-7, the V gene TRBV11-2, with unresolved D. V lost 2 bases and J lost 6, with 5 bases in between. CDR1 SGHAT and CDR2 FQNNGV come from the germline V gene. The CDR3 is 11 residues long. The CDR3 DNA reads TGTGCCAGCAGCTTATGGGGCGAGCAGTACTTC. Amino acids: CASSLWGEQYF. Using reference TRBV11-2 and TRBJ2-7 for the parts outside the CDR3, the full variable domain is EAGVAQSPRYKIIEKRQSVAFWCNPISGHATLYWYQQILGQGPKLLIQFQNNGVVDDSQLPKDRFSAERLKGVDSTLKIQPAKLEDSAVYLCASSLWGEQYFGPGTRLTVT.

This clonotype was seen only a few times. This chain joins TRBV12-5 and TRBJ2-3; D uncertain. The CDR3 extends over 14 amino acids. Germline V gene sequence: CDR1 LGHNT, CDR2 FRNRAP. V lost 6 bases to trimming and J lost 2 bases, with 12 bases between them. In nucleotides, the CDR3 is TGTGCTAGTGGGCCCGATAGCACCACAGATACGCAGTATTTT. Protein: CASGPDSTTDTQYF.

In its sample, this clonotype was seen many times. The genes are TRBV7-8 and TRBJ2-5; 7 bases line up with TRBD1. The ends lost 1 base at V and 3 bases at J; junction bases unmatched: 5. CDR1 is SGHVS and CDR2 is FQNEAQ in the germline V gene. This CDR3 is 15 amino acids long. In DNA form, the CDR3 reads TGTGCCAGCAGCTTAGTGGAGACAGGGAAAGAGACCCAGTACTTC. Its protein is CASSLVETGKETQYF.

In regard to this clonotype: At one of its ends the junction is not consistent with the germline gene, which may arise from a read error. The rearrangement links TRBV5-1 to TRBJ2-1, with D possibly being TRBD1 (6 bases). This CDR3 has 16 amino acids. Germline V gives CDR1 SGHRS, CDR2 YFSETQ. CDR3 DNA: TGCGCCAGCAGCTTGGCTTCCTTTCCCTCGGACAGAAGCTCGACATTC. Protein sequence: CASSLASFPSDRSSTF.

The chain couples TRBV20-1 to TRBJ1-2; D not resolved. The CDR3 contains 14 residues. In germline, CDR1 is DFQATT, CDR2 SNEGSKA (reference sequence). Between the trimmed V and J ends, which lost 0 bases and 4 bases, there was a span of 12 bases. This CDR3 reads CSARDLGRSYGYTF. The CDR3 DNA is TGCAGTGCTAGAGATCTTGGAAGAAGCTATGGCTACACCTTC.

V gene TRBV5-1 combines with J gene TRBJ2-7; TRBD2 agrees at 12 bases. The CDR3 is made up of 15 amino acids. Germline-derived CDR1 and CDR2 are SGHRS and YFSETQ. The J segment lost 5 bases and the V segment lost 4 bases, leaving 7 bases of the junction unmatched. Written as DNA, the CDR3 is TGCGCCAGCAGCGCGACTAGCGGGAGAGGCGACGAGCAGTACTTC. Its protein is CASSATSGRGDEQYF.

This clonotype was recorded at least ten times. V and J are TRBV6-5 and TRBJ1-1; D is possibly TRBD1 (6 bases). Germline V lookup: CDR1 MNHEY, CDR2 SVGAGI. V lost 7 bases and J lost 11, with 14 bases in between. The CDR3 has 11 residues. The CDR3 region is CASKKGVEAFF. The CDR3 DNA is TGTGCCAGCAAAAAGGGGGTTGAGGCTTTCTTT.

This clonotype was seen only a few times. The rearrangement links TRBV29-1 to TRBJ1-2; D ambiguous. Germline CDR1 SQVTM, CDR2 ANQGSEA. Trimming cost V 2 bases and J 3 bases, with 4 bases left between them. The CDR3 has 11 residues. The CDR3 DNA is TGCAGCGTTGAATTGGACTATGGCTACACCTTC. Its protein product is CSVELDYGYTF.

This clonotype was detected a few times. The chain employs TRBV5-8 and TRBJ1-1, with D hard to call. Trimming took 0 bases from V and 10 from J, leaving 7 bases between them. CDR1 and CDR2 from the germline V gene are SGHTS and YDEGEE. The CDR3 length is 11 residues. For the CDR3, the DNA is TGTGCCAGCAGCTTGGAGCGGGGAGCTTTCTTT. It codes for CASSLERGAFF.

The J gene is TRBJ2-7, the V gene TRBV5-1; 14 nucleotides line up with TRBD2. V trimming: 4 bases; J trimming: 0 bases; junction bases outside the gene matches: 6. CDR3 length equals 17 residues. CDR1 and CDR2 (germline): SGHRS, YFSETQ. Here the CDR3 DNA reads TGCGCCAGCAGCCGGGTCGGGACTAGCGGGAGCTCCTACGAGCAGTACTTC. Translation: CASSRVGTSGSSYEQYF.

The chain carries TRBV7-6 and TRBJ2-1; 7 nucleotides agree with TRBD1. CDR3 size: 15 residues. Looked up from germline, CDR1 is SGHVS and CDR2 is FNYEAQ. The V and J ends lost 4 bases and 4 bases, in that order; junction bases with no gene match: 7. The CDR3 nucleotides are TGTGCCAGCAGCTCCCTAGGACAGGAATACAATGAGCAGTTCTTC. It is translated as CASSSLGQEYNEQFF. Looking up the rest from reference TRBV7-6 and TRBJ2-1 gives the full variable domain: GAGVSQSPRYKVTKRGQDVALRCDPISGHVSLYWYRQALGQGPEFLTYFNYEAQQDKSGLPNDRFSAERPEGSISTLTIQRTEQRDSAMYRCASSSLGQEYNEQFFGPGTRLTVL.

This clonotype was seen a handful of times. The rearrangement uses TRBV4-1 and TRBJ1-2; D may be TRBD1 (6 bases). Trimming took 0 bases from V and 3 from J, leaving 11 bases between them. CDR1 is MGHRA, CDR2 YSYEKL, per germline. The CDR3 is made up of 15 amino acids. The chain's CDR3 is CASSQEPGTYYGYTF. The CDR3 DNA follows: TGCGCCAGCAGCCAAGAGCCCGGGACATACTATGGCTACACCTTC.

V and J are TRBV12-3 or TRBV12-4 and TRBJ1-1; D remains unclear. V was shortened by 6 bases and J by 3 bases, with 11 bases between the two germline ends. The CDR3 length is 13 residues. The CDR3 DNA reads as TGTGCCAGCAGGGACCTGGAGGACACTGAAGCTTTCTTT. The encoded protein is CASRDLEDTEAFF.

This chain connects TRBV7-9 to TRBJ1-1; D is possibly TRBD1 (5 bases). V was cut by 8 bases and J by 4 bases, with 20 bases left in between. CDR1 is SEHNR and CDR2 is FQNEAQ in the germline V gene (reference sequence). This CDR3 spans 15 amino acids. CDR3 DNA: TGTGCCAGCGTTCAATTGACTTGGGGGGTCACTGAAGCTTTCTTT. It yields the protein CASVQLTWGVTEAFF.

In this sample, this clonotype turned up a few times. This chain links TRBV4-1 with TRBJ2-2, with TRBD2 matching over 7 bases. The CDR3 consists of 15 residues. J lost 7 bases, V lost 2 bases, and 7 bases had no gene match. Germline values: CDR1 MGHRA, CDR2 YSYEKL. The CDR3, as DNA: TGCGCCAGCAGCCAAATGGGAGGGAGAATCGGGGAGCTGTTTTTT. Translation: CASSQMGGRIGELFF.

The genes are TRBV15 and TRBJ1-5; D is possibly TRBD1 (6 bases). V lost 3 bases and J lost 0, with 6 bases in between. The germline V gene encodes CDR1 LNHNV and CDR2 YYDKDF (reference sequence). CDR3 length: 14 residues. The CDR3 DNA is TGTGCCACCAGCAGGGACAGTAGCAATCAGCCCCAGCATTTT. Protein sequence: CATSRDSSNQPQHF.

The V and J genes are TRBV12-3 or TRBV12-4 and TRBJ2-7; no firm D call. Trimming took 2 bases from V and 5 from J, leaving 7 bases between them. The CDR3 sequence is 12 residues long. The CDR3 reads CASSLWDNEQYF. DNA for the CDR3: TGTGCCAGCAGTTTATGGGATAACGAGCAGTACTTC.

CDR3 amino acids: CASRPLDTGELFF. The CDR3 DNA reads TGTGCCAGCAGACCACTAGACACCGGGGAGCTGTTTTTT. The genes are TRBV6-2 or TRBV6-3 and TRBJ2-2, with a tentative D call TRBD2 (5 bases). V dropped 6 bases and J dropped 3 bases, with 8 bases sitting between them. The CDR3 consists of 13 residues. Germline CDR1 is MNHEY and CDR2 is SVGEGT.

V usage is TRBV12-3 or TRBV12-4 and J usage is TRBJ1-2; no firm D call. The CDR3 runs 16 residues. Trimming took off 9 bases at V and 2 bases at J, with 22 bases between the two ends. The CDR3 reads CASNDPAGAVNYGYTF. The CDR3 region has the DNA TGTGCCAGTAATGACCCAGCCGGAGCGGTAAACTATGGCTACACCTTC.